Following are 25 T cell receptor beta chains from one sample sequenced in a study of T-cell reconstitution after alpha-beta-depleted transplantation in children. Unique molecular identifiers were incorporated when the TCRbeta library was constructed. TCRdb reprocessed the PCR reads with MiXCR, giving one entry per CDR3 protein. The table includes about 230,000 distinct CDR3 sequences, around 9.7% detected once. Source: PBMCs from the stem cell graft donor, taken from the stem cell graft. The receptors stem from a human donor who donated a stem cell graft to a child with SCID.

This clonotype showed up just a few times. The chain employs TRBV5-1 and TRBJ2-5, with TRBD2 as a possible D gene (5 bases). V lost 4 bases, J lost 4 bases, and 14 bases lay in between. Looked up from germline, CDR1 is SGHRS and CDR2 is YFSETQ. The CDR3 totals 14 residues. The CDR3 DNA sequence: TGCGCCAGCAGCCCCGAGTATGGAGGAGAGACCCAGTACTTC. Translated, it gives CASSPEYGGETQYF.

In this sample, this clonotype turned up many times. This chain connects TRBV11-2 to TRBJ2-7, with unresolved D. The CDR3 is 15 residues long. The germline V and J ends were trimmed by 0 bases and 4 bases, with 13 bases remaining between them. Germline V lookup: CDR1 SGHAT, CDR2 FQNNGV. CDR3 region: CASSLEGIRAYEQYF. CDR3 nucleotide sequence: TGTGCCAGCAGCTTAGAAGGGATCCGGGCATACGAGCAGTACTTC. The complete variable domain, with remaining parts taken from reference TRBV11-2 and TRBJ2-7, reads EAGVAQSPRYKIIEKRQSVAFWCNPISGHATLYWYQQILGQGPKLLIQFQNNGVVDDSQLPKDRFSAERLKGVDSTLKIQPAKLEDSAVYLCASSLEGIRAYEQYFGPGTRLTVT.

This clonotype has at least ten counts. J is TRBJ1-6 and V is TRBV20-1, with 7 bases lining up with TRBD1. Trimming at V came to 6 bases and at J to 7 bases, leaving 6 bases not matched to a gene. Germline V CDR1 and CDR2: DFQATT, SNEGSKA (reference sequence). The CDR3 has 13 residues. The CDR3 spells CSATGTVNSPLHF. DNA of the CDR3: TGCAGTGCCACAGGGACAGTAAATTCACCCCTCCACTTT.

The chain is built from TRBV4-2 and TRBJ2-5, with a possible D match to TRBD2 (5 bases). CDR1 and CDR2 from the germline V gene are LGHNA and YNFKEQ. The CDR3 is 18 residues long. The V end was cut by 8 bases, the J end by 4 bases, with 29 bases between. CDR3 sequence reads: CASGPGLPRVGTRETQYF. The CDR3 DNA is TGTGCCAGCGGCCCCGGCCTCCCGAGGGTGGGTACAAGAGAGACCCAGTACTTC.

In this sample, this clonotype turned up once. Just one base apart from a much larger clone, this may be a read error. The V gene is TRBV5-1, the J gene TRBJ2-7, with D tentatively TRBD2 (5 bases). The CDR3 spans 15 residues. Germline V gene data show CDR1 as SGHRS and CDR2 as YFSETQ. V lost 0 bases to trimming and J lost 4 bases, with 14 bases between them. This CDR3 is CASSLVTGKQYEQYF. CDR3 sequence (DNA): TGCGCCAGCAGCTTGGTGACGGGGAAACAGTACGAGCAGTACTTC.

This clonotype occurred many times. The rearrangement links TRBV27 to TRBJ1-2; the match to TRBD1 covers 8 bases. The CDR3 length is 14 residues. Germline trimming cut 5 bases from V and 5 bases from J; bases unmatched to any gene: 7. The V gene's germline CDR1 is MNHEY and CDR2 SMNVEV (reference sequence). The CDR3 is CASSRLTGEYGYTF. CDR3 nucleotide sequence: TGTGCCAGCAGTCGTTTGACAGGGGAGTATGGCTACACCTTC.

In this sample, this clonotype turned up many times. This rearrangement joins TRBV5-1 to TRBJ1-2; D is possibly TRBD1 (5 bases). V was trimmed by 4 bases and J by 0 bases, leaving 16 bases between them. This CDR3 is built from 16 residues. Germline V gives CDR1 SGHRS, CDR2 YFSETQ. Written as DNA, the CDR3 is TGCGCCAGCAGCGTGAAGGGACTTCCCGCTAACTATGGCTACACCTTC. This encodes CASSVKGLPANYGYTF.

This clonotype showed up just once. This sequence may be a read error, since a much larger clone differs from it by one base. The V and J genes are TRBV7-8 and TRBJ2-2; D is perhaps TRBD1 (8 bases). Looked up from germline, CDR1 is SGHVS and CDR2 is FQNEAQ. The CDR3 sequence is 14 residues long. CDR3 sequence reads: CDSRTGGAGGELFF. The DNA of the CDR3 is TGTGACAGCAGAACAGGGGGGGCAGGCGGGGAGCTGTTTTTT.

Ten or more counts support this clonotype. The chain recombines TRBV9 with TRBJ1-1; no firm D call. The germline CDR1 and CDR2 sequences are SGDLS and YYNGEE. The CDR3 runs to 15 residues. Trimming cost V 0 bases and J 1 base, with 10 bases left between them. CDR3 amino acids: CASSVEAIQNTEAFF. DNA for the CDR3: TGTGCCAGCAGCGTAGAGGCCATCCAGAACACTGAAGCTTTCTTT.

This clonotype was found many times. The V call is TRBV5-1, the J call TRBJ2-7, with TRBD1 matching 10 bases. Trimming removed 8 bases from V and 4 bases from J; junction bases left unmatched: 6. Germline V CDR1 and CDR2: SGHRS, YFSETQ. The CDR3 covers 13 residues. The DNA of the CDR3 is TGCGCCAGTCGGACAGGGGGGTCATACGAGCAGTACTTC. The encoded protein is CASRTGGSYEQYF.

This clonotype was seen repeatedly, ten times or more. The rearrangement links TRBV12-3 or TRBV12-4 to TRBJ1-2; tentative D call: TRBD1 (5 bases). The CDR3 runs to 15 residues. V lost 7 bases, J lost 5 bases, and 20 bases lay in between. Here the CDR3 reads CASIQSSGIYYGYTF. CDR3 bases: TGTGCCAGCATTCAATCCTCAGGGATTTATTATGGCTACACCTTC.

This clonotype was counted many times. The chain links TRBV12-3 or TRBV12-4 to TRBJ2-2; no clear D gene. The V gene lost 0 bases and the J gene lost 4 bases, with 3 bases spanning the gap. The CDR3 runs to 13 residues. The CDR3 loop is CASSLAATGELFF. The CDR3 region has the DNA TGTGCCAGCAGTTTAGCCGCCACCGGGGAGCTGTTTTTT.

This clonotype was seen ten or more times. The CDR3 reads CASRPIAGGTYEQYF. The CDR3 region has the DNA TGTGCCAGCAGGCCGATAGCGGGGGGAACCTACGAGCAGTACTTC. The chain joins TRBV2 to TRBJ2-7; TRBD2 aligns across 10 bases. The CDR3 is 15 amino acids. In germline, CDR1 is SNHLY, CDR2 FYNNEI. After removal of 6 bases from V and 2 bases from J, the junction contained 7 bases not matched to a gene.

A note on this clonotype: This may come from a read error, since a much larger clone is one base off. The chain couples TRBV5-1 to TRBJ2-7; D remains ambiguous. CDR3 length: 14 amino acids. The germline V gene has CDR1 SGHRS and CDR2 YFSETQ. CDR3: CASSLSSGPEKQNF. CDR3 coding DNA: TGCGCCAGCAGCTTATCCTCCGGGCCCGAGAAGCAGAACTTC.

Many counts were recorded for this clonotype. This rearrangement joins TRBV27 to TRBJ2-2; 7 positions agree with TRBD2. The CDR3 runs 15 residues. Germline CDR1 and CDR2: MNHEY and SMNVEV (reference sequence). Trimming at V came to 7 bases and at J to 4 bases, leaving 9 bases not matched to a gene. CDR3 residues: CASTVAGEGTGELFF. CDR3 sequence (DNA): TGTGCCAGCACGGTCGCGGGGGAGGGCACCGGGGAGCTGTTTTTT.

Details on this clonotype: A read error may account for a junction end that differs from germline. The chain joins TRBV20-1 to TRBJ2-7; 10 nucleotides line up with TRBD2. In germline, CDR1 is DFQATT, CDR2 SNEGSKA (reference sequence). The CDR3 totals 19 residues. The DNA for the CDR3 is TGCTGTGCTAGGAACCTAGCGGGGGCCCGCTTCTCCTCTTTTCGCGAGCAGTACTTC. Its protein is CCARNLAGARFSSFREQYF.

The sample holds many counts of this clonotype. This chain uses TRBV5-1 with TRBJ2-7; 7 bases align to TRBD1. The CDR3 is 16 amino acids. J lost 0 bases, V lost 0 bases, and 6 bases had no gene match. Germline CDR1 is SGHRS and CDR2 is YFSETQ. The DNA of the CDR3 is TGCGCCAGCAGCTTGGCGACTCGACAGGGCTCCTACGAGCAGTACTTC. Amino acids: CASSLATRQGSYEQYF.

This clonotype was detected many times. The genes are TRBV7-9 and TRBJ1-2, with no clear D. This CDR3 region has 13 residues. Trimming removed 1 base at V and 8 bases at J, with 11 bases between. CDR1 and CDR2 from the germline V gene are SEHNR and FQNEAQ (reference sequence). The CDR3 DNA reads as TGTGCCAGCAGCTTAGGAGGCAGCTGGGGCTACACCTTC. Translated: CASSLGGSWGYTF.

This clonotype was picked up many times. The J gene is TRBJ2-5, the V gene TRBV4-3; TRBD1 matches at 8 bases. The V segment lost 0 bases and the J segment 2 bases; nucleotides outside the gene matches: 11. The CDR3 sequence is 18 residues long. In germline, CDR1 is LGHNA, CDR2 YSLEER. This CDR3 reads CASSQEDIPGQGQETQYF. The CDR3 bases are TGCGCCAGCAGCCAAGAAGATATCCCCGGACAGGGTCAAGAGACCCAGTACTTC.

This clonotype was recorded many times. The chain couples TRBV7-2 to TRBJ1-2; D ambiguous. V lost 1 base and J 2 bases, leaving 5 bases between the germline ends. The CDR3 totals 13 residues. The V gene's germline CDR1 is SGHTA and CDR2 FQGNSA. CDR3 protein: CASSLGHNYGYTF. CDR3 DNA: TGTGCCAGCAGCTTAGGGCACAACTATGGCTACACCTTC.

Ten or more counts support this clonotype. The chain is built from TRBV5-1 and TRBJ2-2; TRBD2 agrees at 8 bases. Germline CDR1 SGHRS, CDR2 YFSETQ. V was pared by 4 bases and J by 7 bases, with 3 bases of the junction left unmatched. The CDR3 spans 13 residues. The CDR3 protein is CASSISGDGELFF. The CDR3 DNA follows: TGCGCCAGCAGCATTAGCGGGGACGGGGAGCTGTTTTTT.

The J gene is TRBJ2-2, the V gene TRBV7-6; 7 bases line up with TRBD2. The V gene's germline CDR1 is SGHVS and CDR2 FNYEAQ. Trimming removed 6 bases from V and 3 bases from J; junction bases left unmatched: 10. This CDR3 comprises 16 residues. The CDR3: CASSQLAGDYTGELFF. The CDR3 DNA sequence: TGTGCCAGCAGTCAGCTGGCGGGGGACTACACCGGGGAGCTGTTTTTT.

This clonotype was seen ten or more times. The chain employs TRBV5-1 and TRBJ1-1; the match to TRBD1 covers 9 bases. Germline assignment: CDR1 SGHRS and CDR2 YFSETQ. J gave up 0 bases and V 1 base, and 7 bases lay outside the gene matches. The CDR3 covers 17 residues. The CDR3: CASSLKGQGNLNTEAFF. As DNA, the CDR3 is TGCGCCAGCAGCTTGAAGGGACAGGGTAACTTGAACACTGAAGCTTTCTTT.

This clonotype was seen ten or more times. The chain carries TRBV20-1 and TRBJ1-4, with D possibly being TRBD1 (6 bases). CDR3 length: 13 residues. Trimming cost V 2 bases and J 5 bases, with 9 bases left between them. Germline V gene sequence: CDR1 DFQATT, CDR2 SNEGSKA (reference sequence). CDR3 sequence reads: CSARSGTNEKLFF. DNA for the CDR3: TGCAGTGCTAGATCCGGGACAAATGAAAAACTGTTTTTT.

Ten or more counts support this clonotype. The chain combines TRBV4-3 with TRBJ1-6; the D is unclear. Per the germline V gene, CDR1 is LGHNA and CDR2 is YSLEER. The CDR3 contains 16 residues. V was clipped by 3 bases and J by 7 bases, with 16 bases between them. CDR3 protein: CASSQGIDTPNSPLHF. The CDR3, as DNA: TGCGCCAGCAGCCAGGGTATCGACACCCCCAATTCACCCCTCCACTTT.